What follows are 14 T cell receptor beta chains derived from one specimen sequenced in a study of blood T cell repertoires in COVID-19. The protocol was immunoSEQ multiplex PCR, while the TCRdb copy is restricted to in-frame clones and leaves out a portion. The sample contains a few hundred thousand clones, around nine tenths of which appear only once. Sequenced sample: PBMCs or T cells enriched from blood (not recorded which). These receptors were taken from a man in his forties who had recovered from COVID-19.

V usage is TRBV27 and J usage is TRBJ1-2, with D possibly being TRBD1 (6 bases). The germline V gene encodes CDR1 MNHEY and CDR2 SMNVEV (reference sequence). V lost 3 bases and J 4 bases, leaving 18 bases between the germline ends. CDR3 length equals 16 residues. CDR3 DNA sequence: TGTGCCAGCAGTTTGGGCAGGGGCGGCGGATCCTATGGCTACACCTTC. This gives the protein CASSLGRGGGSYGYTF.

This clone was found once. V gene TRBV7-3 combines with J gene TRBJ2-3; 11 bases agree with TRBD2. Germline assignment: CDR1 SGHTA and CDR2 FQGTGA. The CDR3 totals 18 residues. Unmatched junction bases numbered 10, after V lost 1 base and J lost 4 bases. The CDR3 loop reads CASSLSPSGGSRSDTQYF. The CDR3, as DNA: TGTGCCAGCAGCTTAAGTCCTAGCGGGGGGTCTCGCTCAGATACGCAGTATTTT.

The chain joins TRBV14 to TRBJ1-2; D uncertain. Trimming removed 0 bases from V and 4 bases from J, with 12 bases in between. The CDR3 is made up of 15 amino acids. Germline V gene lookup returns CDR1 SGHDN and CDR2 FVKESK. The CDR3 coding sequence is TGTGCCAGCAGCCAAGATGTCGGCAGACTCTATGGCTACACCTTC. It codes for CASSQDVGRLYGYTF.

The J gene is TRBJ2-1, the V gene TRBV27, with unresolved D. The ends were cut back, 6 bases at V and 5 bases at J, with 14 bases in the middle. Looked up from germline, CDR1 is MNHEY and CDR2 is SMNVEV (reference sequence). This CDR3 region has 14 residues. The CDR3 region is CASRPIEENNEQFF. As DNA, the CDR3 is TGTGCCAGCAGACCAATAGAGGAAAACAATGAGCAGTTCTTC.

The chain uses TRBV9 and TRBJ2-3; no clear D gene. V lost 0 bases and J 2 bases, leaving 10 bases between the germline ends. CDR3 length: 15 amino acids. CDR1 and CDR2 from the germline V gene are SGDLS and YYNGEE. The CDR3 protein is CASSVVPTITDTQYF. The DNA for the CDR3 is TGTGCCAGCAGCGTAGTTCCTACTATCACAGATACGCAGTATTTT.

This sequence joins TRBV27 and TRBJ1-1; 7 nucleotides agree with TRBD1. There are 14 residues in the CDR3. V was clipped by 6 bases and J by 2 bases; unmatched bases: 6. The germline V gene has CDR1 MNHEY and CDR2 SMNVEV (reference sequence). In DNA, the CDR3 is TGTGCCAGCAGGCTACAGGGGTTTAACACTGAAGCTTTCTTT. Its protein is CASRLQGFNTEAFF.

The chain uses TRBV5-1 and TRBJ2-3, with 11 nucleotides matching TRBD2. The CDR3 is 18 amino acids. Per germline, CDR1 SGHRS and CDR2 YFSETQ. V dropped 0 bases and J dropped 4; count of bases not matched to a gene: 10. The CDR3 DNA is TGCGCCAGCAGCTTGGGACTAGCGGGAAGCCGGTGGTCAGATACGCAGTATTTT. Encoded protein: CASSLGLAGSRWSDTQYF.

The chain combines TRBV7-9 with TRBJ2-1; 10 positions agree with TRBD1. This CDR3 has 15 amino acids. Germline CDR1 SEHNR, CDR2 FQNEAQ (reference sequence). Trimming at V came to 5 bases and at J to 8 bases, leaving 9 bases not matched to a gene. The CDR3 here is CASSRGTGEYYEQFF. The CDR3 bases are TGTGCCAGCAGCCGAGGGACAGGGGAATATTATGAGCAGTTCTTC.

As DNA, the CDR3 is TGTGCCAGCAGCCCAGGGACACGGCAAGAGACCCAGTACTTC. It specifies CASSPGTRQETQYF. This chain uses TRBV7-6 with TRBJ2-5; the D gene is possibly TRBD1 (6 bases). V gave up 5 bases and J gave up 2 bases, with 12 bases separating them. Looked up from germline, CDR1 is SGHVS and CDR2 is FNYEAQ. The CDR3 spans 14 residues.

The gene calls are TRBV7-9 and TRBJ1-5; D is ambiguous. V lost 2 bases to trimming and J lost 5 bases, with 4 bases between them. Germline loops: CDR1 SEHNR, CDR2 FQNEAQ (reference sequence). The CDR3 spans 12 residues. Here the CDR3 DNA reads TGTGCCAGCAGCTTAATCGATCAGCCCCAGCATTTT. It encodes CASSLIDQPQHF.

The chain uses TRBV18 and TRBJ2-7, with 8 bases that match TRBD1. Germline V gene data show CDR1 as KGHSH and CDR2 as LQKENI. This CDR3 comprises 15 residues. Trimming at V came to 2 bases and at J to 2 bases, leaving 5 bases not matched to a gene. In DNA form, the CDR3 reads TGTGCCAGCTCACCAGGCCAGGGGGCCACCTACGAGCAGTACTTC. Translating gives CASSPGQGATYEQYF.

The chain couples TRBV25-1 to TRBJ1-6; TRBD1 might be the D (5 bases). Trimming stripped 1 base from V and 9 bases from J, with 13 bases between. Germline V gene data show CDR1 as MGHDK and CDR2 as SYGVNS. The CDR3 runs to 15 residues. The CDR3 here is CASSEFRSGASPLHF. The CDR3 DNA is TGTGCCAGCAGTGAATTTCGCAGTGGGGCTTCACCCCTCCACTTT.

The chain uses TRBV9 and TRBJ2-3; 11 bases match TRBD2. The CDR3 is 17 residues long. Germline V gene data show CDR1 as SGDLS and CDR2 as YYNGEE. The V segment lost 2 bases and the J segment 3 bases; nucleotides outside the gene matches: 8. Here the CDR3 DNA reads TGTGCCAGCAGCGTCACTGGGCTAGCGGGAGGTACAGATACGCAGTATTTT. It specifies CASSVTGLAGGTDTQYF.

This clone was observed once. The J gene is TRBJ2-7, the V gene TRBV30; the match to TRBD1 covers 8 bases. Germline V CDR1 and CDR2: GTSNPN, SVGIG (reference sequence). Trimming removed 5 bases from V and 4 bases from J; junction bases left unmatched: 13. The CDR3 length is 15 residues. The CDR3 DNA follows: TGTGCCTGGGATTTAGGGGGGACAGGTCATTACGAGCAGTACTTC. Residues: CAWDLGGTGHYEQYF.